These 21 T cell receptor beta chains were all obtained from the same sample, sequenced in a study of early stage breast cancer tumors. Here immunoSEQ multiplex PCR was the method, and the copy in TCRdb shows in-frame clones only, minus some. The sample contains about 50,000 clones, more than 70% of which appear only once. The sample comprised blood. The receptors were gathered from a middle-aged person with breast cancer.

This rearrangement joins TRBV6-1 to TRBJ1-1; the match to TRBD1 covers 8 bases. The CDR3 contains 13 residues. V dropped 3 bases and J dropped 13; count of bases not matched to a gene: 10. CDR1 MNHNS and CDR2 SASEGT come from the germline V gene. CDR3 sequence (DNA): TGTGCCAGCAGTGATCCGAGGACAGGGCGCGGTTTCTTT. It is translated as CASSDPRTGRGFF.

This chain links TRBV7-8 with TRBJ1-1; tentative D call: TRBD1 (5 bases). The germline gives CDR1 SGHVS, CDR2 FQNEAQ. Between the trimmed V and J ends, which lost 2 bases and 4 bases, there was a span of 11 bases. CDR3 size: 14 residues. The CDR3 protein is CASSLFVGGTEAFF. The DNA of the CDR3 is TGTGCCAGCAGCTTATTTGTGGGGGGCACTGAAGCTTTCTTT.

The genes are TRBV7-9 and TRBJ2-5; D might be TRBD1 (6 bases). Germline values: CDR1 SEHNR, CDR2 FQNEAQ (reference sequence). Deletions cut 5 bases from V and 8 bases from J, with 18 bases between. The CDR3 contains 14 residues. The CDR3 DNA reads as TGTGCCAGCAGCCCACAGGGTGGGGATTTCACCCAGTACTTC. The encoded protein is CASSPQGGDFTQYF.

The CDR3 region is CASSASGGRTDTQYF. CDR3 in DNA: TGTGCCAGCAGCGCTAGCGGGGGCCGCACAGATACGCAGTATTTT. The rearrangement joins TRBV5-4 to TRBJ2-3; 10 positions agree with TRBD2. The CDR3 is 15 amino acids. Per germline, CDR1 SGHNT and CDR2 YYREEE (reference sequence). V was pared by 4 bases and J by 1 base, with 3 bases of the junction left unmatched.

This clone was seen just once. The chain carries TRBV7-9 and TRBJ2-1, with D possibly TRBD2 on 5 matching bases. Germline CDR1 SEHNR, CDR2 FQNEAQ (reference sequence). The V gene lost 1 base and the J gene lost 5 bases, with 12 bases spanning the gap. CDR3 length equals 15 residues. In nucleotides, the CDR3 is TGTGCCAGCAGCTTAGGGGGTTTGGGAGACAATGAGCAGTTCTTC. This sequence encodes CASSLGGLGDNEQFF.

This chain uses TRBV5-1 with TRBJ2-5, with 9 bases lining up with TRBD2. The trim removed 4 bases at V and 5 bases at J, leaving 6 bases unmatched. The CDR3 extends over 14 amino acids. Germline assignment: CDR1 SGHRS and CDR2 YFSETQ. CDR3 amino acids: CASSETSGIETQYF. The CDR3 DNA reads TGCGCCAGCAGCGAGACTAGCGGCATTGAGACCCAGTACTTC.

The V gene is TRBV5-1, the J gene TRBJ2-1; D is ambiguous. With 4 bases removed from V and 0 bases from J, the gap between germline ends came to 8 bases. The CDR3 length is 14 residues. Germline-derived CDR1 and CDR2 are SGHRS and YFSETQ. The CDR3 region is CASSLDPSYNEQFF. CDR3 nucleotides: TGCGCCAGCAGCCTCGACCCCTCCTACAATGAGCAGTTCTTC.

J is TRBJ2-7 and V is TRBV7-9; 9 nucleotides line up with TRBD2. J gave up 4 bases and V 6 bases, and 7 bases lay outside the gene matches. Germline V gives CDR1 SEHNR, CDR2 FQNEAQ (reference sequence). This CDR3 spans 14 amino acids. The CDR3 bases are TGTGCCAGCAGACCAGTTAGCGGGAGTTACGAGCAGTACTTC. Translated: CASRPVSGSYEQYF. Full variable domain (rest looked up from reference TRBV7-9 and TRBJ2-7): DTGVSQNPRHKITKRGQNVTFRCDPISEHNRLYWYRQTLGQGPEFLTYFQNEAQLEKSRLLSDRFSAERPKGSFSTLEIQRTEQGDSAMYLCASRPVSGSYEQYFGPGTRLTVT.

The rearrangement uses TRBV7-3 and TRBJ2-7; D unresolved. The CDR3 length is 13 residues. The germline CDR1 and CDR2 sequences are SGHTA and FQGTGA. Trimming removed 5 bases from V and 3 bases from J, with 11 bases in between. The CDR3 spells CASSPGPGYEQYF. The CDR3 DNA sequence: TGTGCCAGCAGCCCCGGCCCAGGCTACGAGCAGTACTTC.

This chain joins TRBV6-1 and TRBJ2-5; no definite D call. The CDR3 runs 13 residues. V was trimmed by 1 base and J by 5 bases, leaving 8 bases between them. The germline gives CDR1 MNHNS, CDR2 SASEGT. The CDR3 region has the DNA TGTGCCAGCAGTGAAGTTTCCGTGGAGACCCAGTACTTC. Translated, it gives CASSEVSVETQYF.

V and J are TRBV7-2 and TRBJ1-1; a possible D gene is TRBD1 (6 bases). The CDR3 extends over 13 amino acids. Germline values: CDR1 SGHTA, CDR2 FQGNSA. Trimming stripped 5 bases from V and 7 bases from J, with 14 bases between. This CDR3 reads CASSTLQGFEAFF. The CDR3 DNA is TGTGCCAGCAGCACTTTACAGGGATTTGAAGCTTTCTTT.

The gene calls are TRBV27 and TRBJ2-7, with 8 bases lining up with TRBD1. This CDR3 region has 13 residues. Trimming at V came to 3 bases and at J to 3 bases, leaving 1 base not matched to a gene. Germline V gene sequence: CDR1 MNHEY, CDR2 SMNVEV (reference sequence). CDR3: CASSFDRGYEQYF. CDR3 DNA sequence: TGTGCCAGCAGTTTCGACAGGGGCTACGAGCAGTACTTC.

CDR3 sequence reads: CSVARGEVGYTF. In DNA form, the CDR3 reads TGCAGCGTTGCAAGGGGGGAAGTTGGCTACACCTTC. The V call is TRBV29-1, the J call TRBJ1-2; possibly TRBD1 for D (6 bases). The CDR3 loop spans 12 amino acids. Looked up from germline, CDR1 is SQVTM and CDR2 is ANQGSEA. V dropped 4 bases and J dropped 7 bases, with 13 bases sitting between them.

In its sample, this clone was seen a few times. The rearrangement uses TRBV4-1 and TRBJ2-1, with D possibly being TRBD2 (6 bases). Germline V gene sequence: CDR1 MGHRA, CDR2 YSYEKL. The CDR3 is made up of 15 amino acids. The germline V and J ends were trimmed by 3 bases and 7 bases, with 16 bases remaining between them. The CDR3 protein is CASSQKPGDRNEQFF. The CDR3 DNA follows: TGCGCCAGCAGCCAGAAACCGGGAGATCGAAATGAGCAGTTCTTC.

The chain is built from TRBV6-5 and TRBJ1-5, with D uncertain. V lost 7 bases and J 2 bases, leaving 15 bases between the germline ends. Germline CDR1 MNHEY, CDR2 SVGAGI. This CDR3 is built from 15 residues. DNA for the CDR3: TGTGCCAGCACGGTCCTCCCCTGGGGCAATCAGCCCCAGCATTTT. This codes for CASTVLPWGNQPQHF.

V is TRBV4-1 and J is TRBJ2-7, with D unresolved. Germline CDR1 MGHRA, CDR2 YSYEKL. V dropped 4 bases and J dropped 7 bases, with 14 bases sitting between them. The CDR3 has 13 residues. The CDR3 loop reads CASSRSSQAEQYF. The CDR3 nucleotides read TGCGCCAGCAGCCGGAGTAGTCAGGCGGAGCAGTACTTC.

In its sample, this clone was seen once. The gene calls are TRBV18 and TRBJ2-5; possible D gene TRBD2, 5 bases. CDR1 and CDR2 from the germline V gene are KGHSH and LQKENI. The CDR3 runs 15 residues. Trimming took 0 bases from V and 1 from J, leaving 9 bases between them. As DNA, the CDR3 is TGTGCCAGCTCACCACCAAGCGGCCTCCAAGAGACCCAGTACTTC. The encoded protein is CASSPPSGLQETQYF.

This rearrangement joins TRBV29-1 to TRBJ1-1, with 7 bases that match TRBD1. This CDR3 comprises 11 residues. Trimming removed 7 bases from V and 11 bases from J; junction bases left unmatched: 10. Germline CDR1 and CDR2: SQVTM and ANQGSEA. The CDR3 loop reads CSAFLAGGAFF. CDR3 sequence (DNA): TGCAGCGCCTTCTTAGCAGGGGGGGCTTTCTTT.

The chain is built from TRBV19 and TRBJ2-1; TRBD1 agrees at 8 bases. CDR1 LNHDA and CDR2 SQIVND come from the germline V gene (reference sequence). Trimming took 7 bases from V and 8 from J; bases not matched to a gene: 10. This CDR3 spans 14 amino acids. CDR3 loop: CASMSQGARDEQFF. As DNA, the CDR3 is TGTGCCAGTATGAGTCAGGGGGCAAGGGATGAGCAGTTCTTC. Looking up the rest from reference TRBV19 and TRBJ2-1 gives the full variable domain: DGGITQSPKYLFRKEGQNVTLSCEQNLNHDAMYWYRQDPGQGLRLIYYSQIVNDFQKGDIAEGYSVSREKKESFPLTVTSAQKNPTAFYLCASMSQGARDEQFFGPGTRLTVL.

CDR3 region: CASSLGNTIYF. The CDR3 DNA reads TGTGCCAGCAGCTTGGGAAACACCATATATTTT. The chain uses TRBV7-9 and TRBJ1-3; no clear D gene. The V gene lost 3 bases and the J gene lost 4 bases, with 1 base spanning the gap. There are 11 residues in the CDR3. Germline loops: CDR1 SEHNR, CDR2 FQNEAQ (reference sequence).

This chain joins TRBV9 and TRBJ1-1; D is undetermined. The CDR3 runs to 13 residues. Germline assignment: CDR1 SGDLS and CDR2 YYNGEE. V dropped 3 bases and J dropped 1 base, with 7 bases sitting between them. The CDR3 DNA is TGTGCCAGCAGCGCACAAGGGAACACTGAAGCTTTCTTT. This sequence encodes CASSAQGNTEAFF.